What follows describes a single T cell receptor beta chain. Antigen specificity is unknown. The germline V gene has CDR1 MNHNY and CDR2 SVGAGI (reference sequence). This CDR3 spans 15 amino acids. This specimen belongs to a study of cytomegalovirus exposure and HLA in healthy donors. Study conclusions and caveats: Earlier results showed most TCR beta V segments being productive about 90% or about 30% of the time. Exclusion as indistinguishable affected some V segments, including TRBV6-2 and TRBV6-3.

Each donor was nominally healthy when sampled (though unrecorded immune exposures were likely). Primers for the PCR totalled 60 Vbeta and 13 Jbeta. Method: immunoSEQ multiplex PCR; TCRdb's copy keeps in-frame clones and lacks some. The sample contains about 170,000 clones, roughly 80% of which appear only once. V and J are TRBV6-6 and TRBJ2-5, with TRBD2 as a possible D gene (5 bases). Gene TRBJ2-7 matches the end of the DNA better, so the J call may be wrong. The sequenced sample was PBMCs. The source of this sequence is a female donor in good health and CMV-seronegative. In nucleotides, the CDR3 is TGTGCCAGCAGTTATTCGAACCGGGAAACCTACGAGCAGTACTTC. Encoded protein: CASSYSNRETYEQYF.